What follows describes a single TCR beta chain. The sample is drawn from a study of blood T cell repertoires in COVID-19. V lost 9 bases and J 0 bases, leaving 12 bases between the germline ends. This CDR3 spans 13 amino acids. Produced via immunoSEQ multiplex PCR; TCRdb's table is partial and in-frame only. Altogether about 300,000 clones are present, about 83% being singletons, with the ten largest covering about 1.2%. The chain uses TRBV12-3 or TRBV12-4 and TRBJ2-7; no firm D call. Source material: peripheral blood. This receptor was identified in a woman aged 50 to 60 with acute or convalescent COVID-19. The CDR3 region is CASRERLSYEQYF. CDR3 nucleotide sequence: TGTGCCAGTCGAGAGAGACTCTCCTACGAGCAGTACTTC.